This T cell receptor beta chain was sequenced in a study of shared clonotypes between healthy human individuals. Only in-frame clones appear in the TCRdb table, and some are missing; sequencing was by immunoSEQ multiplex PCR. The sample consists of approximately 600,000 clones, around 95% of them appearing once. CD45RO-negative CD8 cells positively selected for CCR7 made up the naive population, which excluded terminally differentiated effector memory CD45RA+ cells. The sequencing sample was made of naive CD8+ T cells sorted from blood. The receptor's source is a woman aged 25 to 39 in good health.

Written as DNA, the CDR3 is TGTGCCAGCAGTCCGCATCACAGGACAGCTAATGAAAAACTGTTTTTT. This codes for CASSPHHRTANEKLFF. The rearrangement joins TRBV28 to TRBJ1-4; perhaps TRBD1 as D (6 bases). Germline V gene data show CDR1 as MDHEN and CDR2 as SYDVKM. CDR3 length: 16 residues. Trimming cost V 5 bases and J 3 bases, with 16 bases left between them.